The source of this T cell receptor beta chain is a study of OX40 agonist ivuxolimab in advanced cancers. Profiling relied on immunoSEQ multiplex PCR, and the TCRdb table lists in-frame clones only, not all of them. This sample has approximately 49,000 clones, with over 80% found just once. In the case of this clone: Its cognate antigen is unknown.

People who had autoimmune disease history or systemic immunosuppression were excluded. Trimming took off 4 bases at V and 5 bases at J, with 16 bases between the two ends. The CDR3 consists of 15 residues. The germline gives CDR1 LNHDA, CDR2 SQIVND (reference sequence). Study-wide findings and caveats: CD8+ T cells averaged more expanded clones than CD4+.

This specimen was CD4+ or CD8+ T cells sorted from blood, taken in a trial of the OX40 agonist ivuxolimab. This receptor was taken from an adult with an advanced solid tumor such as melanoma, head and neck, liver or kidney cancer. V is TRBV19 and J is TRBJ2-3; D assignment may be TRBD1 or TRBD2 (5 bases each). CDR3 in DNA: TGTGCCAGTAGTACGGGGCGGGTTCCGGGAGATACGCAGTATTTT. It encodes CASSTGRVPGDTQYF.